These T cell receptor beta chains were read from a single sample in a study of T cell responses to AZD1222 COVID-19 vaccine. Repertoires were generated with immunoSEQ multiplex PCR, while TCRdb's copy carries only in-frame clones and drops some. The sample yields about 96,000 clones, roughly nine tenths seen once. The sample in question was peripheral blood, obtained on day 0 of AZD1222 vaccination. The receptors stem from an adult in good health. Both conserved end residues are part of each CDR3. D genes are given only for firm matches. Clone size, where shown, is once, few, many, or a class for clones that have expanded.

clone size,V gene,D gene,J gene,CDR3 protein,CDR3 DNA
NA,TRBV7-2,TRBD1,TRBJ1-2,CASSLEASRTRGYGYTF,TGTGCCAGCAGCTTAGAAGCAAGCCGCACCAGGGGGTATGGCTACACCTTC
NA,TRBV3-1/TRBV3-2,TRBD2,TRBJ2-3,CASSQTGLAGTTDTQYF,TGTGCCAGCAGCCAAACCGGACTAGCGGGGACCACAGATACGCAGTATTTT
NA,TRBV12-3/TRBV12-4,NA,TRBJ1-1,CASSLARAGRAFF,TGTGCCAGCAGTTTAGCGCGGGCAGGGAGAGCTTTCTTT
NA,TRBV5-1,NA,TRBJ1-2,CASSSTGGVRGYTF,TGCGCCAGCAGCTCAACCGGGGGAGTGCGAGGCTACACCTTC
NA,TRBV7-8,TRBD2,TRBJ2-1,CASSVLAGAYNEQFF,TGTGCCAGCAGCGTTCTAGCGGGGGCGTACAATGAGCAGTTCTTC
NA,TRBV3-1/TRBV3-2,NA,TRBJ2-3,CASSQGSGRSDTQYF,TGTGCCAGCAGCCAAGGTTCAGGGAGATCAGATACGCAGTATTTT
NA,TRBV27,TRBD1,TRBJ1-6,CASSFRTGARNSPLHF,TGTGCCAGCAGTTTTCGGACAGGGGCTCGGAATTCACCCCTCCACTTT
once,TRBV15,TRBD1,TRBJ1-5,CATSRDGQASNQPQHF,TGTGCCACCAGCAGAGATGGACAGGCGAGCAATCAGCCCCAGCATTTT
NA,TRBV6-5,NA,TRBJ1-1,CASSFRHNMNTEAFF,TGTGCCAGCAGTTTCCGACACAACATGAACACTGAAGCTTTCTTT
NA,TRBV27,NA,TRBJ2-1,CASSHSRTYSYNEQFF,TGTGCCAGCAGTCATAGTCGGACGTACTCCTACAATGAGCAGTTCTTC
NA,TRBV5-4,TRBD1,TRBJ1-1,CASSYDRVGITEAFF,TGTGCCAGCAGCTACGACAGGGTAGGGATAACTGAAGCTTTCTTT
NA,TRBV4-2,TRBD2,TRBJ2-1,CASSIGSSGGNLNEQFF,TGTGCCAGCAGCATTGGGAGTAGCGGGGGGAATTTGAATGAGCAGTTCTTC
NA,TRBV30,TRBD1,TRBJ1-1,CAWSPGTGNTEAFF,TGTGCCTGGAGTCCCGGGACAGGGAACACTGAAGCTTTCTTT
NA,TRBV18,NA,TRBJ2-7,CASSPLPGDVYEQYF,TGTGCCAGCTCACCACTTCCAGGGGACGTTTACGAGCAGTACTTC
NA,TRBV28,NA,TRBJ1-6,CASRSAVSATYNSPLHF,TGTGCCAGCAGGTCGGCGGTGTCGGCTACCTATAATTCACCCCTCCACTTT
NA,TRBV30,NA,TRBJ1-6,CAWREQGYSPLHF,TGTGCCTGGAGGGAGCAGGGATACTCACCCCTCCACTTT
NA,TRBV9,NA,TRBJ2-5,CASSVSIAEGTQYF,TGTGCCAGCAGCGTCTCGATCGCAGAGGGGACCCAGTACTTC
NA,TRBV4-2,TRBD1,TRBJ1-1,CASSHPGGTGEAFF,TGTGCCAGCAGCCACCCCGGGGGGACAGGGGAAGCTTTCTTT
few,TRBV19,NA,TRBJ2-7,CASGGLEGHNEQYF,TGTGCCAGTGGCGGGCTAGAGGGTCACAACGAGCAGTACTTC
NA,TRBV5-6,NA,TRBJ1-5,CASSLGLYSNQPQHF,TGTGCCAGCAGCTTGGGACTCTATAGCAATCAGCCCCAGCATTTT